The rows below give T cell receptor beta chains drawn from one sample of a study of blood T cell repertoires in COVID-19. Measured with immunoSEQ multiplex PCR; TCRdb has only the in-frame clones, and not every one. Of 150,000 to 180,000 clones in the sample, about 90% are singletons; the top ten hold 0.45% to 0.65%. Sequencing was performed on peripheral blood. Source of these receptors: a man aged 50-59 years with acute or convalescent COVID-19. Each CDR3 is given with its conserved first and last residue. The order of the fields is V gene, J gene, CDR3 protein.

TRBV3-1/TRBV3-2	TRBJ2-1	CASSVFGGGASDEQFF
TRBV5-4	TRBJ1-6	CASSDRQGDSPLHF
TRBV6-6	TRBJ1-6	CASKAGQGARALHF
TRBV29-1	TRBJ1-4	CSVGITGSTNEKLFF
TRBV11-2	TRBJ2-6	CASRSSYSSGANVLTF
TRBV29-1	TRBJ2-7	CSVEWSQALNEQYF
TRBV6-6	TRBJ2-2	CASSYPTGTNTGELFF
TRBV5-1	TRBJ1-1	CASSSLYEGVNTEAFF
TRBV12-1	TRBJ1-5	CASSFPENQGADQPQHF
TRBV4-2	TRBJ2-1	CASSQNGGPYNEQFF
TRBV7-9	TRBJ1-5	CASSPGTGGLSNQPQHF
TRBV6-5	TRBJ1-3	CASRDDRVGNTIYF
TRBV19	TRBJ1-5	CASSGGTGWSQPQHF
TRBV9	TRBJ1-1	CASSRKDRGSEAFF
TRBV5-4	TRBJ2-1	CASSRIAGGPNNEQFF
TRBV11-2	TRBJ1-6	CASSSQSRRNSPLHF
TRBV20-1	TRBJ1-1	CSASGRDTEAFF
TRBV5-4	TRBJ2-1	CASSLTGGHNEQFF
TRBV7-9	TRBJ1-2	CASSPAGSSGNYGYTF
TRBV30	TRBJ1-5	CAWSLGARGYSNQPQHF
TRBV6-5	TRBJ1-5	CASSDRQGVSQPQHF
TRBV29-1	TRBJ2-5	CSVASGGDAQYF
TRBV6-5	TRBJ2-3	CASSPLRGTDTQYF
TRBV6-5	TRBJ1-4	CASSRTGAGEKLFF
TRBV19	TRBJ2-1	CASSPKTSYNEQFF
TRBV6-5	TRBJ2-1	CASTGTSDNEQFF
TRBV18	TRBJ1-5	CASSGGGNQPQHF
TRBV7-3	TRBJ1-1	CASSFDRTDEAFF
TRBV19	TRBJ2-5	CASSIVFRGLANQETQYF
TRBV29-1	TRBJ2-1	CSVRTAGSYNEQFF
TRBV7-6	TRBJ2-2	CASSSSASRTGELFF
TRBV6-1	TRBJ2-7	CASSESGTGDEQYF
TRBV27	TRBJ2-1	CASSSRNRAGNEQFF
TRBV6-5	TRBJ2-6	CASCRRSGANVLTF
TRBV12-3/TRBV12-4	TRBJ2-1	CASTLSGEQFF
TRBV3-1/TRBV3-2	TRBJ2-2	CASSPRGYAGELFF
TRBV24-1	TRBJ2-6	CATSSSGANVLTF
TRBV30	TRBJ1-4	CAWSSGRGTNEKLFF
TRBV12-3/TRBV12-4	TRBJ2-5	CASRLTGVETQYF
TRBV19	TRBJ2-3	CASRTSGGAGDTQYF
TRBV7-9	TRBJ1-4	CASSPYTTNEKLFF
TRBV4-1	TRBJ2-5	CASSQPIGTPQETQYF
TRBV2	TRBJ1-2	CASQRTGTYGYTF
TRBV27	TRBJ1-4	CASGGGFPNEKLFF